Below, 19 T cell receptor beta chains from the same sample are listed, as sequenced in a study of cytomegalovirus exposure and HLA in healthy donors listed by TCRdb under 2017. Library prep was done by the immunoSEQ multiplex PCR assay. For the multiplex PCR, a mixture combining 60 forward primers for TCR Vbeta segments and 13 reverse primers for TCR Jbeta segments was used. Drawn from immuneACCESS, this table holds only the in-frame rearrangements with V and J called that TCRdb kept. Clones are partly lost; checked studies trace under half to an unresolved V gene and leave the rest unexplained. A total of about 140,000 clones appear in this sample, 82% of them only once. The ten top clones hold roughly 3.2% of the sample. What was sequenced was PBMCs. Every receptor here comes from a man aged 18-30 years in good health and CMV-seropositive.

This clone was seen only a few times. The V gene is TRBV29-1, the J gene TRBJ1-2, with 7 bases lining up with TRBD1. The CDR3 covers 12 residues. V trimming: 6 bases; J trimming: 7 bases; junction bases outside the gene matches: 8. Germline assignment: CDR1 SQVTM and CDR2 ANQGSEA. CDR3 amino acids: CSVAGTALGYTF. The DNA of the CDR3 is TGCAGCGTGGCCGGGACAGCGCTTGGCTACACCTTC.

This clone was counted once. V is TRBV29-1 and J is TRBJ1-2; 7 bases are shared with TRBD1. This CDR3 spans 13 amino acids. The V segment lost 7 bases and the J segment 6 bases; nucleotides outside the gene matches: 11. Looked up from germline, CDR1 is SQVTM and CDR2 is ANQGSEA. The CDR3 sequence is CSAATGEDHGYTF. DNA for the CDR3: TGCAGCGCGGCCACAGGGGAGGACCATGGCTACACCTTC.

The J gene is TRBJ2-1, the V gene TRBV29-1; D is possibly TRBD2 (6 bases). This CDR3 spans 13 amino acids. V lost 7 bases and J lost 10, with 20 bases in between. Germline CDR1 and CDR2: SQVTM and ANQGSEA. The DNA for the CDR3 is TGCAGCGGGCGGGACTGGCCACGGGAGGAGCAGTTCTTC. Protein: CSGRDWPREEQFF.

This clone was counted once. V gene TRBV28 combines with J gene TRBJ1-4; D ambiguous. This CDR3 spans 18 amino acids. Germline-derived CDR1 and CDR2 are MDHEN and SYDVKM. The V and J ends lost 3 bases and 3 bases respectively, with 20 bases between them. The CDR3 coding sequence is TGTGCCAGCAGTTTCTACCCCTTCGGGGTTGGAGCTAATGAAAAACTGTTTTTT. This encodes CASSFYPFGVGANEKLFF.

This clone occurred once. This chain uses TRBV19 with TRBJ2-3, with 14 positions matching TRBD2. The CDR3 is made up of 20 amino acids. Germline trimming cut 5 bases from V and 0 bases from J; bases unmatched to any gene: 13. From germline, CDR1 is LNHDA and CDR2 SQIVND (reference sequence). Here the CDR3 DNA reads TGTGCCAGTAGTCTAGCCCTTGGACTAGCGGGAGGATATAGCACAGATACGCAGTATTTT. As protein: CASSLALGLAGGYSTDTQYF.

As DNA, the CDR3 is TGTGCCAGCAGCCCCAGACTAGCGGGGGATCAAGAGACCCAGTACTTC. Protein product: CASSPRLAGDQETQYF. The gene calls are TRBV13 and TRBJ2-5; 12 bases map to TRBD2. This CDR3 is built from 16 residues. The germline V gene encodes CDR1 PRHDT and CDR2 FYEKMQ (reference sequence). Losses at the gene ends were 5 bases for V and 2 bases for J; bases not matched to a gene: 6.

The J gene is TRBJ2-2, the V gene TRBV28; TRBD1 matches at 10 bases. J lost 5 bases, V lost 7 bases, and 7 bases had no gene match. This CDR3 contains 15 residues. Germline V gene data show CDR1 as MDHEN and CDR2 as SYDVKM. The CDR3 region has the DNA TGTGCCAGCAAGAAGACAGGGGGCCGGACCGGGGAGCTGTTTTTT. Protein: CASKKTGGRTGELFF.

The DNA for the CDR3 is TGTGCCAGCAGTTTAGGCCAGTACTATGGCTACACCTTC. This codes for CASSLGQYYGYTF. The chain joins TRBV27 to TRBJ1-2; D is ambiguous. The CDR3 sequence is 13 residues long. Germline CDR1 and CDR2: MNHEY and SMNVEV (reference sequence). V dropped 2 bases and J dropped 3 bases, with 7 bases sitting between them.

The chain couples TRBV28 to TRBJ1-1, with no clear D. CDR1 and CDR2 from the germline V gene are MDHEN and SYDVKM. V was cut by 2 bases and J by 1 base, with 14 bases left in between. CDR3 length: 16 amino acids. The CDR3 region has the DNA TGTGCCAGCAGTTTAACACCTTCTTCCGAGAACACTGAAGCTTTCTTT. Amino acids: CASSLTPSSENTEAFF.

The J gene is TRBJ1-2, the V gene TRBV6-5; 7 positions agree with TRBD1. This CDR3 contains 14 residues. V lost 6 bases to trimming and J lost 2 bases; unmatched junction nucleotides: 6. Germline values: CDR1 MNHEY, CDR2 SVGAGI. CDR3 in DNA: TGTGCCAGCAGGCAACAGGGGATGAACTATGGCTACACCTTC. Translated, it gives CASRQQGMNYGYTF.

In its sample, this clone was seen a few times. The germline gene is not matched at one end of the junction; a read error may be the cause. V is TRBV5-4 and J is TRBJ1-1, with TRBD1 identical over 7 bases. Looked up from germline, CDR1 is SGHNT and CDR2 is YYREEE (reference sequence). The CDR3 consists of 14 residues. The CDR3: CASSLDRPTGEAFF. CDR3 coding DNA: TGTGCCAGCAGTTTGGACAGGCCCACGGGTGAAGCTTTCTTT.

The chain links TRBV5-4 to TRBJ1-1, with D possibly TRBD1 on 5 matching bases. The CDR3 covers 14 residues. Deletions cut 0 bases from V and 6 bases from J, with 12 bases between. CDR1 and CDR2 from the germline V gene are SGHNT and YYREEE (reference sequence). The CDR3 DNA follows: TGTGCCAGCAGCTTGGACGGGGGTAGCGCTGAAGCTTTCTTT. As protein: CASSLDGGSAEAFF.

Only a few counts were recorded for this clone. This chain uses TRBV25-1 with TRBJ1-4; D ambiguous. CDR3 length equals 14 residues. V was trimmed by 5 bases and J by 4 bases, leaving 11 bases between them. Per germline, CDR1 MGHDK and CDR2 SYGVNS. The CDR3 DNA follows: TGTGCCAGCAGTCCCCAGCAGGTTAATGAAAAACTGTTTTTT. Residues: CASSPQQVNEKLFF.

The rearrangement uses TRBV30 and TRBJ2-3; possible D gene TRBD2, 5 bases. V was shortened by 5 bases and J by 1 base, with 13 bases between the two germline ends. Germline assignment: CDR1 GTSNPN and CDR2 SVGIG (reference sequence). The CDR3 has 14 residues. The CDR3: CAWGQGSGTDTQYF. The CDR3 DNA follows: TGTGCCTGGGGCCAAGGGAGCGGCACAGATACGCAGTATTTT.

This clone was seen just once. The V gene is TRBV10-3, the J gene TRBJ2-5, with 10 bases that match TRBD2. The CDR3 has 14 amino acids. CDR1 ENHRY and CDR2 SYGVKD come from the germline V gene. V gave up 5 bases and J gave up 3 bases; unmatched junction bases: 3. CDR3 sequence: CAISRTSGEETQYF. The CDR3 coding sequence is TGTGCCATCAGTCGGACTAGCGGAGAAGAGACCCAGTACTTC.

The chain is built from TRBV2 and TRBJ2-1; the D is unclear. V was cut by 8 bases and J by 2 bases, with 16 bases left in between. The CDR3 runs 15 residues. Germline lookup yields CDR1 SNHLY and CDR2 FYNNEI. In DNA, the CDR3 is TGTGCCAGCTCTCAATTAAGTGGGCCCTACAATGAGCAGTTCTTC. This codes for CASSQLSGPYNEQFF.

The genes are TRBV6-1 and TRBJ1-4; D gene ambiguous. The V gene lost 6 bases and the J gene lost 2 bases, with 7 bases spanning the gap. CDR1 is MNHNS and CDR2 is SASEGT in the germline V gene. This CDR3 region has 13 residues. The CDR3 region is CASSRLTNEKLFF. The CDR3 DNA is TGTGCCAGCAGCCGACTCACTAATGAAAAACTGTTTTTT.

The gene calls are TRBV5-4 and TRBJ2-5, with 8 bases fitting TRBD1. This CDR3 region has 16 residues. With V trimmed by 4 bases and J by 2 bases, 10 bases remained unmatched. The germline V gene has CDR1 SGHNT and CDR2 YYREEE (reference sequence). The CDR3 DNA sequence: TGTGCCAGCAGCAGCCGACAGGGGCCTGAACAAGAGACCCAGTACTTC. It encodes CASSSRQGPEQETQYF.

The chain employs TRBV27 and TRBJ1-2; 11 nucleotides align to TRBD1. CDR3 length: 15 residues. V was pared by 2 bases and J by 2 bases, with 1 base of the junction left unmatched. Germline V lookup: CDR1 MNHEY, CDR2 SMNVEV (reference sequence). CDR3 sequence reads: CASSLGTGGNYGYTF. The CDR3 DNA reads as TGTGCCAGCAGTTTAGGGACAGGGGGGAACTATGGCTACACCTTC.